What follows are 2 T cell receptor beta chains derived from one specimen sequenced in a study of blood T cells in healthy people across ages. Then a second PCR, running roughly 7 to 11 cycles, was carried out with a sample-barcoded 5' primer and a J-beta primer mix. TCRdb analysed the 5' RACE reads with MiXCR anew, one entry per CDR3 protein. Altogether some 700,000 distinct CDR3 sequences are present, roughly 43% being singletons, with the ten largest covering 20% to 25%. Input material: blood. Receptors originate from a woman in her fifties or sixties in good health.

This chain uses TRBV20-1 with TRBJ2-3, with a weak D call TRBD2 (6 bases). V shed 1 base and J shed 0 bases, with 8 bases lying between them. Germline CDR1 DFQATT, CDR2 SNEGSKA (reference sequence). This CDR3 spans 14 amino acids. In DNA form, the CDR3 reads TGCAGTGCTAGAGGCGGGACTAGCACAGATACGCAGTATTTT. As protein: CSARGGTSTDTQYF.

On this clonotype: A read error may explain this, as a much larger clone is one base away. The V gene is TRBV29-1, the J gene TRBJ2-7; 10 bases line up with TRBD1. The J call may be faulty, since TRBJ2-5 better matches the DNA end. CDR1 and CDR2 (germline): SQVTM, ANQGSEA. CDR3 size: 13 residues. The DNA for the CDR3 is TGCAGCGTAGCTGACAGGGGGCAGGGGACCCAGTACTTC. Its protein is CSVADRGQGTQYF.